Below are 13 T cell receptor beta chains sequenced from a single sample in a study of identical twins. TCRdb ran MiXCR on the 5' RACE reads and lists one entry per CDR3 protein. The repertoire holds about 340,000 distinct CDR3 sequences, with roughly an eighth as singletons. These data are also associated with another study on yellow fever vaccine responses in identical twins.

The sequencing input was CD8+ T cells sorted from blood. These receptors were taken from a young woman in good health.

The chain is built from TRBV4-2 and TRBJ2-3, with 9 bases lining up with TRBD2. Germline V lookup: CDR1 LGHNA, CDR2 YNFKEQ. The J segment lost 4 bases and the V segment lost 0 bases, leaving 11 bases of the junction unmatched. CDR3 length equals 18 residues. This CDR3 is CASSQDHLSGRPPDTQYF. The CDR3 nucleotides read TGTGCCAGCAGCCAAGACCACCTCAGCGGGAGGCCACCAGATACGCAGTATTTT.

This clonotype came up a few times. This sequence joins TRBV12-3 or TRBV12-4 and TRBJ2-5; D remains unclear. Trimming stripped 1 base from V and 2 bases from J, with 14 bases between. This CDR3 comprises 16 residues. The CDR3 nucleotides are TGTGCCAGCAGTTTAGTTTTCGGAGATACACAAGAGACCCAGTACTTC. Translation: CASSLVFGDTQETQYF.

This clonotype was seen just once. The chain is built from TRBV7-8 and TRBJ2-1; 16 nucleotides align to TRBD2. Germline lookup yields CDR1 SGHVS and CDR2 FQNEAQ. This CDR3 comprises 15 residues. The junction had 5 bases not matched to a gene; V was cut back by 5 bases and J by 10 bases. As DNA, the CDR3 is TGTGCCAGCAGCATGGGACTAGCGGGAGGGCCCGAGCAGTTCTTC. This codes for CASSMGLAGGPEQFF. The whole variable domain, filled in from reference TRBV7-8 and TRBJ2-1, reads GAGVSQSPRYKVAKRGQDVALRCDPISGHVSLFWYQQALGQGPEFLTYFQNEAQLDKSGLPSDRFFAERPEGSVSTLKIQRTQQEDSAVYLCASSMGLAGGPEQFFGPGTRLTVL.

This chain links TRBV5-1 with TRBJ2-2, with TRBD2 identical over 9 bases. The J segment lost 1 base and the V segment lost 0 bases, leaving 10 bases of the junction unmatched. The CDR3 runs 19 residues. Germline V gene data show CDR1 as SGHRS and CDR2 as YFSETQ. CDR3 sequence reads: CASSLVGVSGRGNTGELFF. The CDR3 DNA sequence: TGCGCCAGCAGCTTGGTCGGGGTTAGCGGGAGAGGGAACACCGGGGAGCTGTTTTTT.

This chain joins TRBV5-4 and TRBJ2-1, with 9 bases identical to TRBD2. CDR1 is SGHNT and CDR2 is YYREEE in the germline V gene (reference sequence). Trimming cost V 9 bases and J 10 bases; bases outside gene matches: 14. The CDR3 is made up of 14 amino acids. CDR3 in amino acids: CATSALAGQWEQFF. DNA of the CDR3: TGTGCCACCTCCGCGCTAGCGGGACAATGGGAGCAGTTCTTC. Filled out from reference TRBV5-4 and TRBJ2-1, the complete variable domain reads ETGVTQSPTHLIKTRGQQVTLRCSSQSGHNTVSWYQQALGQGPQFIFQYYREEENGRGNFPPRFSGLQFPNYSSELNVNALELDDSALYLCATSALAGQWEQFFGPGTRLTVL.

This clonotype was counted between two and nine times. V usage is TRBV20-1 and J usage is TRBJ2-5; 8 positions agree with TRBD2. V lost 6 bases to trimming and J lost 4 bases; unmatched junction nucleotides: 19. Germline V CDR1 and CDR2: DFQATT, SNEGSKA (reference sequence). The CDR3 extends over 17 amino acids. The CDR3 loop reads CSAPSGGTATMAETQYF. The CDR3 region has the DNA TGCAGTGCCCCCTCGGGGGGGACGGCTACCATGGCAGAGACCCAGTACTTC.

This chain's CDR3 is CASREGLDEQYF. As DNA, the CDR3 is TGTGCCAGTAGAGAGGGGCTGGACGAGCAGTACTTC. The chain employs TRBV10-3 and TRBJ2-7; D tentatively fits TRBD1 or TRBD2 (5 bases each). The CDR3 covers 12 residues. The germline gives CDR1 ENHRY, CDR2 SYGVKD. Deletions cut 10 bases from V and 5 bases from J, with 15 bases between.

V usage is TRBV9 and J usage is TRBJ2-3, with a tentative D call TRBD2 (6 bases). Germline lookup yields CDR1 SGDLS and CDR2 YYNGEE. The CDR3 consists of 13 residues. Trimming stripped 3 bases from V and 2 bases from J, with 7 bases between. The CDR3 DNA reads as TGTGCCAGCAGCGGGACTATCACAGATACGCAGTATTTT. It encodes CASSGTITDTQYF. The entire variable domain, with the rest obtained from reference TRBV9 and TRBJ2-3, is as follows: DSGVTQTPKHLITATGQRVTLRCSPRSGDLSVYWYQQSLDQGLQFLIQYYNGEERAKGNILERFSAQQFPDLHSELNLSSLELGDSALYFCASSGTITDTQYFGPGTRLTVL.

In this sample, this clonotype turned up many times. This clone may be a read error of a much larger clone one base away. The chain's CDR3 is CASSDRVTGELFF. The CDR3 coding sequence is TGTGCCAGCAGTGACAGGGTCACCGGGGAGCTGTTTTTT. The chain is built from TRBV6-4 and TRBJ2-2, with unresolved D. Looked up from germline, CDR1 is MRHNA and CDR2 is SNTAGT. V shed 2 bases and J shed 4 bases, with 5 bases lying between them. The length of the CDR3 is 13 residues.

This chain connects TRBV6-6 to TRBJ2-5, with D perhaps TRBD1 (6 bases). CDR3 length: 13 amino acids. CDR1 is MNHNY and CDR2 is SVGAGI in the germline V gene (reference sequence). Trimming pared 2 bases from V and 3 bases from J, leaving 7 bases between. The CDR3 is CASSYGTKETQYF. The DNA of the CDR3 is TGTGCCAGCAGTTACGGGACAAAAGAGACCCAGTACTTC.

Ten or more counts support this clonotype. V is TRBV7-9 and J is TRBJ2-5; D not resolved. Germline CDR1 reads SEHNR; CDR2 reads FQNEAQ (reference sequence). Between the trimmed V and J ends, which lost 1 base and 2 bases, there was a span of 8 bases. This CDR3 comprises 14 residues. CDR3 residues: CASSLVGVQETQYF. As DNA, the CDR3 is TGTGCCAGCAGCTTAGTAGGAGTACAAGAGACCCAGTACTTC.

This clonotype came up once. The chain combines TRBV28 with TRBJ2-7; weak D call: TRBD1 (5 bases). The germline V and J ends were trimmed by 4 bases and 5 bases, with 15 bases remaining between them. The CDR3 length is 14 residues. Germline values: CDR1 MDHEN, CDR2 SYDVKM. The CDR3 DNA reads as TGTGCCAGCAGTTCCTCAGACAGTAACGACGAGCAGTACTTC. It specifies CASSSSDSNDEQYF.

This clonotype occurred once. The chain has TRBV2 and TRBJ2-6; D is perhaps TRBD1 (6 bases). Between the trimmed V and J ends, which lost 7 bases and 1 base, there was a span of 11 bases. The CDR3 length is 15 residues. CDR1 and CDR2 (germline): SNHLY, FYNNEI. The CDR3 nucleotides are TGTGCCAGCATCGAAAGGGGGTCTGGGGCCAACGTCCTGACTTTC. This sequence encodes CASIERGSGANVLTF.